These T cell receptor beta chains were read from a single sample in a study of T-cell reconstitution after alpha-beta-depleted transplantation in children. TCRdb used MiXCR to reprocess the PCR reads, holding one entry per CDR3 protein. The sample has about 980,000 distinct CDR3 sequences, around 30% seen once. The sequenced sample was PBMCs, mostly from graft donor cells, obtained 360 days after TCRalphabeta/CD19-depleted stem cell transplant. These TCRs come from a boy in the first two years of life who had a stem cell transplant for SCID, so the T cells may come from the graft donor. Both conserved end residues are part of each CDR3. Each record gives: clone size, D gene, J gene, V gene, CDR3 DNA, CDR3 protein. D genes are given only for firm matches. Size is stated for part of the rows, as once, few or many counts, or as a class when the clone is expanded.

abundance: few
d_gene: TRBD1
j_gene: TRBJ1-1
v_gene: TRBV4-1
CDR3nt: TGCGCCAGCAGCCAAACAGGGAAGGGGGCCTCTGAAGCTTTCTTT
CDR3aa: CASSQTGKGASEAFF

abundance: few
d_gene: TRBD1
j_gene: TRBJ1-4
v_gene: TRBV18
CDR3nt: TGTGCCAGCTCACCCGTGGACAGGGACGAAAAACTGTTTTTT
CDR3aa: CASSPVDRDEKLFF

abundance: .
d_gene: .
j_gene: TRBJ2-3
v_gene: TRBV12-3/TRBV12-4
CDR3nt: TGTGCCAGCAGTTTGGGACCGGTAACAGATACGCAGTATTTT
CDR3aa: CASSLGPVTDTQYF

abundance: few
d_gene: TRBD2
j_gene: TRBJ2-5
v_gene: TRBV5-1
CDR3nt: TGCGCCAGCAGCCGAACAGGGACTAGCGGGGGGAAAGAGACCCAGTACTTC
CDR3aa: CASSRTGTSGGKETQYF

abundance: few
d_gene: .
j_gene: TRBJ2-1
v_gene: TRBV9
CDR3nt: TGTGCCAGCAGCCCGAGAGTGGCTGTCTCCTACAATGAGCAGTTCTTC
CDR3aa: CASSPRVAVSYNEQFF

abundance: .
d_gene: TRBD1
j_gene: TRBJ1-5
v_gene: TRBV7-9
CDR3nt: TGTGCCAGCAGCCTTGGGACAGTTTATAGCAATCAGCCCCAGCATTTT
CDR3aa: CASSLGTVYSNQPQHF

abundance: few
d_gene: .
j_gene: TRBJ1-5
v_gene: TRBV6-2/TRBV6-3
CDR3nt: TGTGCCAGCAGTTACTCGTCCGTAAATGGCAATCAGCCCCAGCATTTT
CDR3aa: CASSYSSVNGNQPQHF

abundance: .
d_gene: TRBD1
j_gene: TRBJ2-1
v_gene: TRBV5-4
CDR3nt: TGTGCCAGCAGCTCGAGCCTGACAGGGTCTAGGAATGAGCAGTTCTTC
CDR3aa: CASSSSLTGSRNEQFF

abundance: few
d_gene: .
j_gene: TRBJ2-7
v_gene: TRBV5-6
CDR3nt: TGTGCCAGCAGCTTGGTGGAGATTCCCGACGAGCAGTACTTC
CDR3aa: CASSLVEIPDEQYF

abundance: .
d_gene: .
j_gene: TRBJ2-1
v_gene: TRBV7-6
CDR3nt: TGTGCCAGCAGCTCGGACGCGAGCTCCTACAATGAGCAGTTCTTC
CDR3aa: CASSSDASSYNEQFF

abundance: few
d_gene: .
j_gene: TRBJ2-7
v_gene: TRBV7-8
CDR3nt: TGTGCCAGCAGCGGCAAAGTAGCGGGACAGTTCTCCTACGAGCAGTACTTC
CDR3aa: CASSGKVAGQFSYEQYF

abundance: .
d_gene: .
j_gene: TRBJ2-1
v_gene: TRBV29-1
CDR3nt: TGCAGCGCCCGGTCACAGGGACACTCCTACAATGAGCAGTTCTTC
CDR3aa: CSARSQGHSYNEQFF

abundance: .
d_gene: .
j_gene: TRBJ1-4
v_gene: TRBV7-2
CDR3nt: TGTGCCAGCAGGGAGGGGTGGAAGAATGAAAAACTGTTTTTT
CDR3aa: CASREGWKNEKLFF

abundance: .
d_gene: TRBD2
j_gene: TRBJ2-7
v_gene: TRBV4-2
CDR3nt: TGTGCCAGCAGCCAAGGACTAGCGTTCCCCTACGAGCAGTACTTC
CDR3aa: CASSQGLAFPYEQYF

abundance: .
d_gene: .
j_gene: TRBJ2-7
v_gene: TRBV20-1
CDR3nt: TGCAGTGCTAGTATAATAGGGGCCTACGAGCAGTACTTC
CDR3aa: CSASIIGAYEQYF

abundance: .
d_gene: .
j_gene: TRBJ2-3
v_gene: TRBV5-1
CDR3nt: TGCGCCAGCAGGGTGCAGGGCACAGATACGCAGTATTTT
CDR3aa: CASRVQGTDTQYF

abundance: .
d_gene: TRBD1
j_gene: TRBJ2-1
v_gene: TRBV6-2/TRBV6-3
CDR3nt: TGTGCCAGCACACAGGGGGGCCCTTTCAATGAGCAGTTCTTC
CDR3aa: CASTQGGPFNEQFF

abundance: few
d_gene: .
j_gene: TRBJ1-2
v_gene: TRBV12-3/TRBV12-4
CDR3nt: TGTGCCAGCAGCGCCTGGGCGGGGCCGACGGGCTACACCTTC
CDR3aa: CASSAWAGPTGYTF

abundance: many
d_gene: TRBD2
j_gene: TRBJ2-7
v_gene: TRBV10-3
CDR3nt: TGTGCCATCAGTGAGACGGGACTAGCTCACGAGCAGTACTTC
CDR3aa: CAISETGLAHEQYF

abundance: few
d_gene: .
j_gene: TRBJ1-1
v_gene: TRBV20-1
CDR3nt: TGCAGTGCTAGACAGGGCATGAACACTGAAGCTTTCTTT
CDR3aa: CSARQGMNTEAFF

abundance: .
d_gene: .
j_gene: TRBJ1-1
v_gene: TRBV4-3
CDR3nt: TGCGCCAGCAGCCAAGATCTGTCCAGGGCAGGTCTTGAAGCTTTCTTT
CDR3aa: CASSQDLSRAGLEAFF

abundance: .
d_gene: .
j_gene: TRBJ2-7
v_gene: TRBV7-2
CDR3nt: TGTGCCAGCAGCTTAGCTACAGGGAATCGGGAGCAGTACTTC
CDR3aa: CASSLATGNREQYF